This T cell receptor (beta chain) was sequenced during a study of shared clonotypes between healthy human individuals. Study-wide context: The cohort comprised a couple of women and a few men. Their ages spanned 18 to 49 years. Study-level points and caveats: Generation of non-shared clonotypes was less probable than generation of clonotypes shared by all four donors. It was expected that sequencing depth would affect clonotype sharing among donors.

The CDR3 is 13 amino acids. V was pared by 8 bases and J by 4 bases, with 4 bases of the junction left unmatched. CDR1 and CDR2 (germline): SNHLY, FYNNEI. The deep-level immunoSEQ assay was used. Method: immunoSEQ multiplex PCR; TCRdb's copy keeps in-frame clones and lacks some. This table has around 980,000 clones, approximately 78% appearing once. As for this clone: Its target is not known.

The TCR sequence derives from a man between 18 and 35 years old in good health. Some clones in this sample may be carry-over from other donors' samples. Material for sequencing was memory CD4+ T cells from PBMCs. Subset defined: CD45RA-negative fraction. V is TRBV2 and J is TRBJ2-2, with TRBD1 matching over 7 bases. CDR3 nucleotides: TGTGCCAGCGGTACAGGGGTCACCGGGGAGCTGTTTTTT. Protein: CASGTGVTGELFF.